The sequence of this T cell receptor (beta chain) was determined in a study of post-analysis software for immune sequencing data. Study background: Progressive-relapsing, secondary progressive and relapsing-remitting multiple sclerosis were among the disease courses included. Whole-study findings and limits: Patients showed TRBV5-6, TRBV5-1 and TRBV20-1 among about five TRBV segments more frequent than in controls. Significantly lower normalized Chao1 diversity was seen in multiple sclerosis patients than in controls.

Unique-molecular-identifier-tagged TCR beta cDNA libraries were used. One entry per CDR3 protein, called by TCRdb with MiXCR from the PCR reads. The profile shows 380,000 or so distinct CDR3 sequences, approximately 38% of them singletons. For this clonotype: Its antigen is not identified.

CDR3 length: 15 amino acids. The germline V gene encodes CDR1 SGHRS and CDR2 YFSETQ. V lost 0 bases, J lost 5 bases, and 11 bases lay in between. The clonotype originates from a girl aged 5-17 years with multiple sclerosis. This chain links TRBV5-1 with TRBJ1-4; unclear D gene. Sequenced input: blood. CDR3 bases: TGCGCCAGCAGCTTGGATGGGATGAAGAATGAAAAACTGTTTTTT. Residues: CASSLDGMKNEKLFF. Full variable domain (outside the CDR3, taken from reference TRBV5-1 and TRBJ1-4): KAGVTQTPRYLIKTRGQQVTLSCSPISGHRSVSWYQQTPGQGLQFLFEYFSETQRNKGNFPGRFSGRQFSNSRSEMNVSTLELGDSALYLCASSLDGMKNEKLFFGSGTQLSVL.